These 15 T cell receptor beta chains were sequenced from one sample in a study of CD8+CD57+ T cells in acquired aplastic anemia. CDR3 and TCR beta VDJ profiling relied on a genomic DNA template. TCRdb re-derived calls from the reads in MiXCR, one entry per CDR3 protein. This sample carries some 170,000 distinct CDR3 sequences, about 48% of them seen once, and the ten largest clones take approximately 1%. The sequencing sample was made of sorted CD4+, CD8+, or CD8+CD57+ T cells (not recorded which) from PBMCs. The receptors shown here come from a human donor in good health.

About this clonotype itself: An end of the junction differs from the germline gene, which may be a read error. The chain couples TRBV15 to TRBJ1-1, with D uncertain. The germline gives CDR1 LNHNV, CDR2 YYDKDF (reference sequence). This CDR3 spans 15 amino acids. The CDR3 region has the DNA TGCCACCAGCAGAGACCTCGAAGGGAAAACACTGAAGCTTTCTTT. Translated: CHQQRPRRENTEAFF.

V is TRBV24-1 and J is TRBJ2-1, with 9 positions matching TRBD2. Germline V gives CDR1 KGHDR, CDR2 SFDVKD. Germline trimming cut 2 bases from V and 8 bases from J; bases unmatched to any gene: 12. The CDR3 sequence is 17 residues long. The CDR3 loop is CATSDSVTSGTFDEQFF. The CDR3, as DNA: TGTGCCACCAGTGATTCGGTGACTAGCGGAACATTCGATGAGCAGTTCTTC.

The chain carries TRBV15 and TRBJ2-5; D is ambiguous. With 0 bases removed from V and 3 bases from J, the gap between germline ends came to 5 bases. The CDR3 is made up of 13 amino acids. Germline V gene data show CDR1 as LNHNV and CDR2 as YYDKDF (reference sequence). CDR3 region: CATSRDSEETQYF. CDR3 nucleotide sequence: TGTGCCACCAGCAGAGATTCGGAAGAGACCCAGTACTTC.

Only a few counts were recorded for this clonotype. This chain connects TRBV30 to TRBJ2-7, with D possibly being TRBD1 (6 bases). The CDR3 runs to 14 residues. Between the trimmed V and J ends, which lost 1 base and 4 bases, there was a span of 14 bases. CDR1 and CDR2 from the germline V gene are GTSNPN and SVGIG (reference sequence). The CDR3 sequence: CAWSGRGQPYEQYF. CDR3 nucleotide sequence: TGTGCCTGGAGTGGCAGAGGACAGCCTTACGAGCAGTACTTC.

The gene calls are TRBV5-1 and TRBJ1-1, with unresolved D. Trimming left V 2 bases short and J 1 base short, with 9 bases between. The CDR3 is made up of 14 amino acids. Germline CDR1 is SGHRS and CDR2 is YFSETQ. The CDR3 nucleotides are TGCGCCAGCAGCTTCCATACTCCGAACACTGAAGCTTTCTTT. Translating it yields CASSFHTPNTEAFF.

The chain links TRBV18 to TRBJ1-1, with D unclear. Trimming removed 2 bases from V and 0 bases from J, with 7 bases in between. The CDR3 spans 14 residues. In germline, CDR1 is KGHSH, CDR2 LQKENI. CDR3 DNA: TGTGCCAGCTCACCAGCGGGCATGAACACTGAAGCTTTCTTT. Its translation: CASSPAGMNTEAFF.

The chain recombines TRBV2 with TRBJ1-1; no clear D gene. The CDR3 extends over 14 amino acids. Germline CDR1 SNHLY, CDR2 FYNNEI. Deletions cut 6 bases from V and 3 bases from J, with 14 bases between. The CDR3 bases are TGTGCCAGCAGCCCCTTGGATAGGGACACTGAAGCTTTCTTT. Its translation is CASSPLDRDTEAFF.

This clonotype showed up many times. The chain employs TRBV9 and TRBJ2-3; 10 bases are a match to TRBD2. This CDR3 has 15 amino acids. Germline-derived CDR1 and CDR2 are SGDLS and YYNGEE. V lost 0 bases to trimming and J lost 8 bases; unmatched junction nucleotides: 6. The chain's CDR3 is CASSVGGTSEITQYF. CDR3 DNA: TGTGCCAGCAGCGTAGGCGGGACTAGCGAAATTACGCAGTATTTT.

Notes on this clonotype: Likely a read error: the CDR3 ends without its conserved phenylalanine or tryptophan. The CDR3 DNA is TGTGCCAGCTCGCCACAGACAGGGAGGGATCAGCCCCAGCATTCT. Translating it yields CASSPQTGRDQPQHS. V is TRBV18 and J is TRBJ1-5; 7 nucleotides agree with TRBD1. CDR3 size: 15 residues. Germline V lookup: CDR1 KGHSH, CDR2 LQKENI.

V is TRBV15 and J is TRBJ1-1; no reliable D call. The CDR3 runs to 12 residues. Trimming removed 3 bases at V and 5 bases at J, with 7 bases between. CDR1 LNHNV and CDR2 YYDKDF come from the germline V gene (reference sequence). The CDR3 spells CATSSLGTEAFF. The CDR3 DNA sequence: TGTGCCACCAGCAGCTTAGGGACTGAAGCTTTCTTT. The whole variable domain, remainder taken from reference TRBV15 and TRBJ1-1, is DAMVIQNPRYQVTQFGKPVTLSCSQTLNHNVMYWYQQKSSQAPKLLFHYYDKDFNNEADTPDNFQSRRPNTSFCFLDIRSPGLGDTAMYLCATSSLGTEAFFGQGTRLTVV.

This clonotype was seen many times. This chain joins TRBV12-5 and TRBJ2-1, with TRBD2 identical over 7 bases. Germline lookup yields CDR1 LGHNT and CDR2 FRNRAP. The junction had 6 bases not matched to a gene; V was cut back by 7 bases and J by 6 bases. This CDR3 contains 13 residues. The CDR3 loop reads CASARREFNEQFF. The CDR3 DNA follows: TGTGCTAGTGCAAGGCGGGAGTTCAATGAGCAGTTCTTC.

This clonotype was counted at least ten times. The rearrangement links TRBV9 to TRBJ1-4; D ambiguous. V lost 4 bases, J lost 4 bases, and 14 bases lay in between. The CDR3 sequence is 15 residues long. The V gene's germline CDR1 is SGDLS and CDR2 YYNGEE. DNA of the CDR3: TGTGCCAGCAGCCGGATGACGGGGTATAATGAAAAACTGTTTTTT. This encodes CASSRMTGYNEKLFF.

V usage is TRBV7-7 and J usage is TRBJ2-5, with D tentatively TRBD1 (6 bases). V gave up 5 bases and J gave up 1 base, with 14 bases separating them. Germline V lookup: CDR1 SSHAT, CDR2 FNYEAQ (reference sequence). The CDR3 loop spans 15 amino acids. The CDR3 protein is CASSPRDTLQETQYF. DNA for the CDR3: TGTGCCAGCAGCCCGAGGGACACACTCCAAGAGACCCAGTACTTC.

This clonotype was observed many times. CDR3 region: CASSDPRGPGDFF. CDR3 nucleotide sequence: TGTGCCAGCAGTGATCCGCGGGGCCCGGGGGATTTCTTT. V gene TRBV2 combines with J gene TRBJ1-1; maybe TRBD1 (5 bases). Trimming left V 3 bases short and J 13 bases short, with 18 bases between. CDR1 SNHLY and CDR2 FYNNEI come from the germline V gene. This CDR3 region has 13 residues. The variable domain in full, completed from reference TRBV2 and TRBJ1-1, reads EPEVTQTPSHQVTQMGQEVILRCVPISNHLYFYWYRQILGQKVEFLVSFYNNEISEKSEIFDDQFSVERPDGSNFTLKIRSTKLEDSAMYFCASSDPRGPGDFFGQGTRLTVV.

The CDR3, as DNA: TGTGCCAGCAGCCTGACAGGGTACAACGGGGAGCTGTTTTTT. This translates into CASSLTGYNGELFF. The V and J genes are TRBV5-4 and TRBJ2-2, with 7 bases that match TRBD1. CDR1 and CDR2 from the germline V gene are SGHNT and YYREEE (reference sequence). The CDR3 runs to 14 residues. J lost 7 bases, V lost 4 bases, and 7 bases had no gene match.